One sample yielded the 12 T cell receptor beta chains listed below, sequenced in a study of cytomegalovirus exposure and HLA in healthy donors. The study ran its PCR with 60 Vbeta and 13 Jbeta primers. Sequencing was performed with immunoSEQ multiplex PCR; in TCRdb, only in-frame clones are kept and a portion is missing. The sample lists 68,000 or so clones, approximately 80% seen once, with approximately 7% in the top ten. The specimen sequenced was PBMCs. The origin of the receptors is a human donor in good health.

J is TRBJ1-4 and V is TRBV7-6; 10 bases agree with TRBD1. Trimming took 5 bases from V and 7 from J; bases not matched to a gene: 10. The length of the CDR3 is 16 residues. CDR1 SGHVS and CDR2 FNYEAQ come from the germline V gene. CDR3 nucleotide sequence: TGTGCCAGCAGCCCACGACCGGGACAGGGGTTTGAAAAACTGTTTTTT. It encodes CASSPRPGQGFEKLFF.

The chain couples TRBV6-1 to TRBJ1-2; D is uncertain. V was pared by 4 bases and J by 7 bases, with 7 bases between. The CDR3 has 11 residues. CDR1 is MNHNS, CDR2 SASEGT, per germline. DNA for the CDR3: TGTGCCAGCAGTGCCCCAGGTGGCTACACCTTC. It codes for CASSAPGGYTF.

The V call is TRBV14, the J call TRBJ2-1; the match to TRBD2 covers 15 bases. Per the germline V gene, CDR1 is SGHDN and CDR2 is FVKESK. The CDR3 is 15 residues long. V was clipped by 4 bases and J by 8 bases; unmatched bases: 3. The CDR3 sequence is CASSRTSGGAYEQFF. The CDR3 coding sequence is TGTGCCAGCAGCCGGACTAGCGGGGGGGCGTATGAGCAGTTCTTC.

V and J are TRBV13 and TRBJ2-5; D uncertain. Germline loops: CDR1 PRHDT, CDR2 FYEKMQ (reference sequence). The CDR3 is made up of 11 amino acids. Trimming left V 2 bases short and J 5 bases short, with 3 bases between. The CDR3 DNA reads TGTGCCAGCAGCTTACGGGAGACCCAGTACTTC. Amino acids: CASSLRETQYF.

The table lists this clone with a few counts. The chain carries TRBV28 and TRBJ1-1; a possible D gene is TRBD1 (6 bases). Germline lookup yields CDR1 MDHEN and CDR2 SYDVKM. This CDR3 contains 12 residues. V dropped 6 bases and J dropped 8 bases, with 13 bases sitting between them. The CDR3 DNA is TGTGCCAGCAGCGCTACAGGGTTCGAAGCTTTCTTT. This gives the protein CASSATGFEAFF.

V is TRBV10-2 and J is TRBJ1-5; D is unresolved. Germline assignment: CDR1 WSHSY and CDR2 SAAADI. CDR3 length: 15 amino acids. The ends were cut back, 5 bases at V and 6 bases at J, with 17 bases in the middle. In nucleotides, the CDR3 is TGCGCCAGCAGTTCCTCCTTTCCCCAGATTCAGCCCCAGCATTTT. The encoded protein is CASSSSFPQIQPQHF.

The chain combines TRBV28 with TRBJ2-5; D possibly corresponds to TRBD1 (6 bases). The J call may be incorrect, as the DNA end agrees better with TRBJ2-7. The CDR3 extends over 16 amino acids. Germline CDR1 reads MDHEN; CDR2 reads SYDVKM. This CDR3 reads CASSPTQYRARYEQYF. The CDR3 DNA reads TGTGCCAGCAGCCCGACCCAGTACAGGGCCCGCTACGAGCAGTACTTC.

The chain links TRBV5-1 to TRBJ1-3; 7 bases map to TRBD1. This CDR3 has 16 amino acids. Germline values: CDR1 SGHRS, CDR2 YFSETQ. The trim removed 0 bases at V and 0 bases at J, leaving 3 bases unmatched. As DNA, the CDR3 is TGCGCCAGCAGCTTGGGGGACAGCGGCTCTGGAAACACCATATATTTT. It encodes CASSLGDSGSGNTIYF.

This chain joins TRBV2 and TRBJ1-5; tentatively, D is TRBD1 (6 bases). In germline, CDR1 is SNHLY, CDR2 FYNNEI. The CDR3 has 14 residues. Trimming left V 3 bases short and J 7 bases short, with 13 bases between. CDR3 coding DNA: TGTGCCAGCAGTGATCCCAAAACAGGGCAGCCCCAGCATTTT. It translates to CASSDPKTGQPQHF.

The V and J genes are TRBV7-2 and TRBJ2-5; perhaps TRBD2 as D (5 bases). This CDR3 comprises 14 residues. Per germline, CDR1 SGHTA and CDR2 FQGNSA. Trimming removed 1 base from V and 4 bases from J, with 10 bases in between. The CDR3 protein is CASSLDTGTETQYF. The CDR3 nucleotides read TGTGCCAGCAGCTTAGATACGGGAACAGAGACCCAGTACTTC.

The chain uses TRBV5-1 and TRBJ2-4; TRBD2 aligns across 14 bases. Trimming took 4 bases from V and 0 from J; bases not matched to a gene: 15. The CDR3 spans 21 residues. CDR1 is SGHRS, CDR2 YFSETQ, per germline. CDR3 bases: TGCGCCAGCAGCCAATCAATACCGGGACTAGCGGGGGAACTAGCCAAAAACATTCAGTACTTC. This gives the protein CASSQSIPGLAGELAKNIQYF.

The CDR3 reads CASEVKQGAIGTGELFF. DNA for the CDR3: TGTGCCAGCGAGGTAAAACAGGGGGCAATTGGGACCGGGGAGCTGTTTTTT. V gene TRBV21-1 combines with J gene TRBJ2-2; TRBD1, the table's D call, lacks a check against the DNA. TRBV21-1 is termed a pseudogene. The CDR3 has 17 residues.